One and the same sample provided the 32 T cell receptor beta chains below, sequenced in a study of post-analysis software for immune sequencing data (dated by TCRdb to between 2014 and 2016). General study outcomes and caveats: Four to six TRBV segments, including TRBV5-6, TRBV5-1 and TRBV20-1, were significantly more frequent in patients than controls.

Their antigens remain unidentified. The library came from PCR. For sequencing, an Illumina HiSeq 2500 was employed. To reduce PCR and sequencing biases, unique molecular identifiers were incorporated into the TCR beta cDNA libraries. Using fastp trimming at Q25 and MiXCR clonotype assembly, TCRdb reanalyzed the public sequencing data and kept in-frame beta chains. Each CDR3 protein gets just one entry, which takes the most common genes and DNA from the rows behind it. This sample is represented by approximately 400,000 distinct CDR3 sequences; less than 35% of them were singletons. The ten largest make up 10% to 15% of the sample. Sequencing used blood. The receptors were sampled from a girl aged 5-17 years with multiple sclerosis.

This clonotype was seen only once. V usage is TRBV30 and J usage is TRBJ1-5; TRBD1 aligns across 7 bases. J was trimmed by 5 bases and V by 0 bases; bases with no gene match: 1. Per germline, CDR1 GTSNPN and CDR2 SVGIG (reference sequence). The CDR3 spans 13 residues. CDR3 in amino acids: CAWSVGQDQPQHF. The DNA for the CDR3 is TGTGCCTGGAGTGTAGGACAGGATCAGCCCCAGCATTTT.

The table lists this clonotype with a few counts. The chain combines TRBV3-1 with TRBJ1-1, with 7 positions matching TRBD1. This CDR3 is 16 amino acids long. J lost 1 base, V lost 4 bases, and 9 bases had no gene match. Germline V gene lookup returns CDR1 LGHDT and CDR2 YNNKEL (reference sequence). The DNA for the CDR3 is TGTGCCAGCAGCCCCCTAGGGGGCGCGGGGAACACTGAAGCTTTCTTT. Protein product: CASSPLGGAGNTEAFF. The full variable domain, with the rest looked up from reference TRBV3-1 and TRBJ1-1, is DTAVSQTPKYLVTQMGNDKSIKCEQNLGHDTMYWYKQDSKKFLKIMFSYNNKELIINETVPNRFSPKSPDKAHLNLHINSLELGDSAVYFCASSPLGGAGNTEAFFGQGTRLTVV.

The chain is built from TRBV20-1 and TRBJ2-3; 10 bases agree with TRBD1. Unmatched junction bases numbered 15, after V lost 6 bases and J lost 3 bases. CDR3 length: 17 residues. CDR1 is DFQATT, CDR2 SNEGSKA, per germline (reference sequence). Written as DNA, the CDR3 is TGCAGTGCGCCCCGGGACAGGGGATTTCTCGTGACAGATACGCAGTATTTT. This gives the protein CSAPRDRGFLVTDTQYF.

The V call is TRBV19, the J call TRBJ2-7; D may be TRBD1 or TRBD2 (5 bases each). The DNA end is more similar to TRBJ2-5, so the J call may be wrong. The CDR3 has 14 residues. Per the germline V gene, CDR1 is LNHDA and CDR2 is SQIVND (reference sequence). The CDR3 loop reads CASSIAGRGETQYF. The CDR3, as DNA: TGTGCCAGTAGTATAGCGGGACGTGGGGAGACCCAGTACTTC.

This clonotype was detected ten times or more. This CDR3 is CASSFTPRGGNEQFF. In nucleotides, the CDR3 is TGTGCCAGCAGCTTCACCCCGAGGGGGGGCAATGAGCAGTTCTTC. V and J are TRBV7-2 and TRBJ2-1; TRBD2 might be the D (7 bases). The germline V and J ends were trimmed by 3 bases and 6 bases, with 15 bases remaining between them. This CDR3 is 15 amino acids long. Germline assignment: CDR1 SGHTA and CDR2 FQGNSA.

This clonotype was detected many times. The chain joins TRBV9 to TRBJ2-1, with 8 bases aligning to TRBD1. Trimming at V came to 0 bases and at J to 6 bases, leaving 14 bases not matched to a gene. Germline lookup yields CDR1 SGDLS and CDR2 YYNGEE. The length of the CDR3 is 18 residues. The CDR3 loop reads CASSVGDRGSGLLNEQFF. CDR3 nucleotides: TGTGCCAGCAGCGTAGGAGACAGGGGATCTGGCCTACTCAATGAGCAGTTCTTC.

At least ten counts were recorded for this clonotype. The chain has TRBV12-3 or TRBV12-4 and TRBJ2-5; 7 nucleotides match TRBD1. This CDR3 region has 15 residues. Germline trimming cut 6 bases from V and 5 bases from J; bases unmatched to any gene: 12. CDR3 amino acids: CASSPPDRFMETQYF. CDR3 in DNA: TGTGCCAGCAGCCCCCCGGACAGGTTTATGGAGACCCAGTACTTC.

The rearrangement uses TRBV12-3 or TRBV12-4 and TRBJ2-6; D is unresolved. This CDR3 is 15 amino acids long. The V end lost 1 base, the J end lost 2 bases, and 6 bases lay between the germline ends. CDR3 in DNA: TGTGCCAGCAGTTTAGGGCGGACTGGGGCCAACGTCCTGACTTTC. It encodes CASSLGRTGANVLTF.

Concerning this clonotype: This may come from a read error, since a much larger clone is one base off. The CDR3 nucleotides are TGCAGCGTTGAGGTTACGAAACCGGGTTCTGAGCAGGTCTTC. Amino acid sequence: CSVEVTKPGSEQVF. The rearrangement uses TRBV29-1 and TRBJ2-1; no reliable D call. Germline CDR1 SQVTM, CDR2 ANQGSEA. This CDR3 has 14 residues.

This clonotype was counted a few times. The chain is built from TRBV3-1 and TRBJ2-5, with 8 bases fitting TRBD2. Germline CDR1 reads LGHDT; CDR2 reads YNNKEL (reference sequence). After removal of 2 bases from V and 6 bases from J, the junction contained 20 bases not matched to a gene. This CDR3 comprises 19 residues. The CDR3 sequence: CASSQSAWAGGPIEKTQYF. Here the CDR3 DNA reads TGTGCCAGCAGCCAAAGTGCCTGGGCGGGGGGCCCAATAGAAAAGACCCAGTACTTC.

The rearrangement links TRBV7-9 to TRBJ2-3; D is unresolved. The CDR3 consists of 11 residues. The V gene's germline CDR1 is SEHNR and CDR2 FQNEAQ (reference sequence). V lost 5 bases and J lost 5, with 5 bases in between. The CDR3 DNA reads as TGTGCCAGCAGCAGCCAAGATACGCAGTATTTT. Protein: CASSSQDTQYF.

The gene calls are TRBV12-3 or TRBV12-4 and TRBJ1-6; 10 bases agree with TRBD1. This CDR3 is built from 15 residues. V dropped 5 bases and J dropped 7; count of bases not matched to a gene: 5. The CDR3 DNA is TGTGCCAGCAGTGTGGAGGACAGGGGGAATTCACCCCTCCACTTT. This gives the protein CASSVEDRGNSPLHF.

This clonotype was detected many times. The gene calls are TRBV7-6 and TRBJ2-3; 9 bases align to TRBD1. The V gene's germline CDR1 is SGHVS and CDR2 FNYEAQ. The CDR3 loop spans 15 amino acids. V was clipped by 5 bases and J by 3 bases; unmatched bases: 6. In nucleotides, the CDR3 is TGTGCCAGCAGCCCATGGGACAGGGAGACAGATACGCAGTATTTT. Its protein is CASSPWDRETDTQYF.

This clonotype came up a few times. The genes are TRBV6-5 and TRBJ1-1; D is undetermined. There are 14 residues in the CDR3. Germline CDR1 is MNHEY and CDR2 is SVGAGI. V was cut by 0 bases and J by 1 base, with 6 bases left in between. CDR3 residues: CASSYSDTNTEAFF. CDR3 DNA sequence: TGTGCCAGCAGTTACTCAGATACGAACACTGAAGCTTTCTTT.

A few counts support this clonotype. This sequence joins TRBV5-1 and TRBJ2-5; no clear D. Germline lookup yields CDR1 SGHRS and CDR2 YFSETQ. V gave up 2 bases and J gave up 4 bases, with 15 bases separating them. This CDR3 comprises 15 residues. The CDR3 DNA is TGCGCCAGCAGCTTTACAATGACCCAACGAGAGACCCAGTACTTC. It yields the protein CASSFTMTQRETQYF.

The rearrangement links TRBV5-8 to TRBJ2-1; 9 bases align to TRBD2. The CDR3 covers 16 residues. The junction had 6 bases not matched to a gene; V was cut back by 3 bases and J by 2 bases. Germline V gives CDR1 SGHTS, CDR2 YDEGEE. The chain's CDR3 is CASSSGAGGPYNEQFF. The CDR3 DNA sequence: TGTGCCAGCAGCTCAGGAGCGGGGGGTCCCTACAATGAGCAGTTCTTC.

This clonotype was observed a few times. V and J are TRBV4-3 and TRBJ2-7; D remains ambiguous. The germline V gene has CDR1 LGHNA and CDR2 YSLEER. The CDR3 contains 15 residues. V dropped 0 bases and J dropped 6 bases, with 15 bases sitting between them. The CDR3 coding sequence is TGCGCCAGCAGCCAAGACATCGAGCGCCCAACCGAGCAGTACTTC. Translated, it gives CASSQDIERPTEQYF.

The V and J genes are TRBV11-2 and TRBJ2-1; weak D call: TRBD2 (6 bases). This CDR3 is built from 17 residues. Per the germline V gene, CDR1 is SGHAT and CDR2 is FQNNGV. Trimming left V 5 bases short and J 0 bases short, with 17 bases between. CDR3 nucleotides: TGTGCCAGCAGCCCCCGCCCGGACGGGAGCTCCTACAATGAGCAGTTCTTC. It translates to CASSPRPDGSSYNEQFF.

The V and J genes are TRBV20-1 and TRBJ1-5, with D perhaps matching TRBD1 (6 bases). There are 12 residues in the CDR3. CDR1 is DFQATT, CDR2 SNEGSKA, per germline (reference sequence). The V end lost 6 bases, the J end lost 6 bases, and 12 bases lay between the germline ends. The CDR3 DNA is TGCAGTGCGGAAAGGGGGGGTCAGCCCCAGCATTTT. It is translated as CSAERGGQPQHF.

This clonotype has a handful of counts. The chain combines TRBV20-1 with TRBJ1-4, with D hard to call. This CDR3 is built from 13 residues. V was cut by 8 bases and J by 7 bases, with 17 bases left in between. Germline values: CDR1 DFQATT, CDR2 SNEGSKA (reference sequence). The CDR3 loop is CSSYPIGGEKLFF. CDR3 nucleotides: TGCAGTTCCTACCCGATCGGTGGTGAAAAACTGTTTTTT.

In its sample, this clonotype was seen a few times. The chain employs TRBV10-3 and TRBJ2-3; 7 nucleotides line up with TRBD2. In germline, CDR1 is ENHRY, CDR2 SYGVKD. The CDR3 is 16 amino acids. V trimming: 3 bases; J trimming: 0 bases; junction bases outside the gene matches: 6. The CDR3 coding sequence is TGTGCCATCAGTGAAGCGGGGAGCTCTAGCACAGATACGCAGTATTTT. Its translation: CAISEAGSSSTDTQYF.

The V and J genes are TRBV9 and TRBJ2-5, with 9 bases identical to TRBD1. The CDR3 sequence is 15 residues long. J was trimmed by 5 bases and V by 3 bases; bases with no gene match: 8. CDR1 and CDR2 from the germline V gene are SGDLS and YYNGEE. The CDR3 bases are TGTGCCAGCAGCGGACGGACAGGGGAGGGGGAGACCCAGTACTTC. Residues: CASSGRTGEGETQYF.

The chain combines TRBV11-2 with TRBJ1-2; D is possibly TRBD1 (5 bases). The CDR3 runs to 16 residues. Germline V lookup: CDR1 SGHAT, CDR2 FQNNGV. Trimming removed 5 bases from V and 7 bases from J, with 23 bases in between. The CDR3 loop reads CASSPPRGEGAAGYTF. The CDR3 bases are TGTGCCAGCAGCCCCCCTCGGGGGGAAGGGGCGGCTGGCTACACCTTC.

The chain employs TRBV20-1 and TRBJ1-5; no clear D gene. The ends were cut back, 1 base at V and 3 bases at J, with 10 bases in the middle. Germline CDR1 is DFQATT and CDR2 is SNEGSKA (reference sequence). The CDR3 loop spans 14 amino acids. The CDR3 protein is CSARGHSLNQPQHF. DNA for the CDR3: TGCAGTGCTAGAGGGCACAGTCTCAATCAGCCCCAGCATTTT.

The J gene is TRBJ1-1, the V gene TRBV6-2 or TRBV6-3; 7 nucleotides align to TRBD1. Germline CDR1 MNHEY, CDR2 SVGEGT. This CDR3 contains 15 residues. The V gene end was trimmed by 6 bases and the J gene end by 1 base; junction bases not matched to a gene: 8. The CDR3 here is CASRRGQTANTEAFF. The CDR3 bases are TGTGCCAGCAGGAGGGGACAGACTGCGAACACTGAAGCTTTCTTT.

This chain joins TRBV24-1 and TRBJ2-5; D remains ambiguous. The DNA end favors TRBJ2-7, so the J call may be wrong. The CDR3 contains 13 residues. Germline loops: CDR1 KGHDR, CDR2 SFDVKD. The CDR3 region has the DNA TGTGCCACCAGTGATGGCCCCCTGGGCGAGCAGTACTTC. Protein sequence: CATSDGPLGEQYF.

The rearrangement links TRBV4-3 to TRBJ2-7; 7 nucleotides agree with TRBD1. V dropped 0 bases and J dropped 2; count of bases not matched to a gene: 4. This CDR3 comprises 15 residues. Germline V gene lookup returns CDR1 LGHNA and CDR2 YSLEER. The CDR3 sequence: CASSQDVQGAYEQYF. The CDR3 DNA is TGCGCCAGCAGCCAAGATGTTCAGGGGGCCTACGAGCAGTACTTC.

This clonotype was observed a few times. The chain links TRBV6-5 to TRBJ1-2, with D unresolved. V shed 6 bases and J shed 0 bases, with 14 bases lying between them. Looked up from germline, CDR1 is MNHEY and CDR2 is SVGAGI. This CDR3 has 15 residues. CDR3 coding DNA: TGTGCCAGCAGGCTGGGGATGGGAGCTAACTATGGCTACACCTTC. This encodes CASRLGMGANYGYTF.

This clonotype was counted a single time. The V gene is TRBV13, the J gene TRBJ2-1; 7 nucleotides agree with TRBD2. J gave up 5 bases and V 5 bases, and 9 bases lay outside the gene matches. The CDR3 is made up of 15 amino acids. Germline values: CDR1 PRHDT, CDR2 FYEKMQ (reference sequence). In DNA form, the CDR3 reads TGTGCCAGCAGCCGCGTAGGGACTATGGACAATGAGCAGTTCTTC. As protein: CASSRVGTMDNEQFF.

This clonotype was counted at least ten times. CDR3 coding DNA: TGCAGCGTTCCCAGTGAGGTCGGGTACGAGCAGTACTTC. Encoded protein: CSVPSEVGYEQYF. V and J are TRBV29-1 and TRBJ2-7; D is unresolved. Trimming took off 5 bases at V and 4 bases at J, with 15 bases between the two ends. Germline CDR1 reads SQVTM; CDR2 reads ANQGSEA. The CDR3 contains 13 residues.

This chain links TRBV18 with TRBJ2-5; D is perhaps TRBD1 (7 bases). Germline V gives CDR1 KGHSH, CDR2 LQKENI. V dropped 5 bases and J dropped 5 bases, with 12 bases sitting between them. This CDR3 comprises 13 residues. In nucleotides, the CDR3 is TGTGCCAGCTCAGCGGGACAGCGGGAGACCCAGTACTTC. Its protein is CASSAGQRETQYF.

This clonotype appeared a few times. The rearrangement uses TRBV4-1 and TRBJ1-2; D not certain. The germline V and J ends were trimmed by 1 base and 8 bases, with 8 bases remaining between them. Germline assignment: CDR1 MGHRA and CDR2 YSYEKL. The CDR3 covers 12 residues. CDR3 sequence (DNA): TGCGCCAGCAGCCAAGTCGCCGAGGGCTACACCTTC. Translated, it gives CASSQVAEGYTF.